These T cell receptor beta chains were read from a single sample in a study of shared clonotypes between healthy human individuals. The data were produced by immunoSEQ multiplex PCR, yet TCRdb's version contains in-frame clones alone and is incomplete. Among 550,000 to 750,000 clones listed, just over 90% were seen once. Sequencing was carried out using naive CD8+ T cells sorted from blood. These TCRs come from a man aged 30 to 45 in good health. CDR3s include the opening cysteine and the closing phenylalanine or tryptophan. The order of the fields is J gene, clone size, V gene, D gene, CDR3 DNA, CDR3 protein. A D gene is named only where the DNA matches it firmly. Clone size, where shown, is once, few, many, or a class for clones that have expanded.

>TRBJ2-3|-|TRBV7-6|-
TGTGCCAGCAGCTTAGCCTCCGGCACAGATACGCAGTATTTT
CASSLASGTDTQYF
>TRBJ2-1|-|TRBV9|-
TGTGCCAGCAGCGTAGATTCCCCCGAAAACAGCTATGAGCAGTTCTTC
CASSVDSPENSYEQFF
>TRBJ2-7|-|TRBV13|-
TGTGCCAGCAGCCTTGCTGGGGTCGAGCAGTACTTC
CASSLAGVEQYF
>TRBJ2-2|-|TRBV7-6|-
TGTGCCAGCAGCTTGGGCGGAGGGACCGGGGAGCTGTTTTTT
CASSLGGGTGELFF
>TRBJ2-3|-|TRBV6-1|-
TGTGCCAGCAGTGAAGCCCCGGGTGGCCCGGGAGATACGCAGTATTTT
CASSEAPGGPGDTQYF
>TRBJ2-7|-|TRBV5-5|-
TGTGCCAGCAGCTTTAGGGAGCCAGGTGGGCAGTACTTC
CASSFREPGGQYF
>TRBJ1-1|-|TRBV27|-
TGTGCCAGCAGTTTAGTGCCCGGGATCGAAGCTTTCTTT
CASSLVPGIEAFF
>TRBJ2-3|-|TRBV9|TRBD2
TGTGCCAGCAGCGCGACTAGCGGGGACCGCACAGATACGCAGTATTTT
CASSATSGDRTDTQYF
>TRBJ1-2|few|TRBV9|TRBD1
TGTGCCAGCAGCACAGGGGTTGGCTACACCTTC
CASSTGVGYTF
>TRBJ2-2|-|TRBV5-8|TRBD2
TGTGCCAGCAGCTTGCCGTTGGGGCTCGGACTAGCGAACACCGGGGAGCTGTTTTTT
CASSLPLGLGLANTGELFF
>TRBJ2-1|-|TRBV4-1|TRBD2
TGCGCCAGCAGCCAAGATCCGGAGCGGGAGGTCTACAATGAGCAGTTCTTC
CASSQDPEREVYNEQFF
>TRBJ1-2|-|TRBV9|-
TGTGCCAGCAGCGTACGCGAGGGCCTAGCTAACTATGGCTACACCTTC
CASSVREGLANYGYTF
>TRBJ1-3|-|TRBV6-1|-
TGTGCCAGCAGTGAACCCGTTCCGGGTAGGACTGGAAACACCATATATTTT
CASSEPVPGRTGNTIYF
>TRBJ1-1|-|TRBV2|-
TGTGCCAGCGCGGGGGCAGGAGAAGCTTTCTTT
CASAGAGEAFF
>TRBJ2-4|-|TRBV4-3|TRBD1
TGCGCCAGCAGCCACGACAGGGCCATTCAGTACTTC
CASSHDRAIQYF
>TRBJ2-1|-|TRBV27|TRBD2
TGTGCCAGCAGTTTAGGGCTGCGGGGGGGCGAGCAGTTCTTC
CASSLGLRGGEQFF
>TRBJ2-7|once|TRBV28|-
TGTGCCAGCAGTTTAAGACAAGGCACTCCCTACGAGCAGTACTTC
CASSLRQGTPYEQYF
>TRBJ2-1|-|TRBV15|-
TGTGCCACAAGACAAAGTAATGAGCAGTTCTTC
CATRQSNEQFF
>TRBJ1-5|-|TRBV21-1|-
TGTGCCAGCAGCAAAGTGTTCACAGTCAATCAGCCCCAGCATTTT
CASSKVFTVNQPQHF
>TRBJ2-3|-|TRBV4-1|-
TGCGCCAGCAGCCAAAACTATTTCACAGATACGCAGTATTTT
CASSQNYFTDTQYF
>TRBJ2-7|-|TRBV29-1|TRBD1
TGCAGCGTTGTCGTGGCAGGGGGCATCTACGAGCAGTACTTC
CSVVVAGGIYEQYF
>TRBJ2-3|-|TRBV29-1|-
TGCAGCGTTGCAGGCAAACCAGGGGCTAGCACAGATACGCAGTATTTT
CSVAGKPGASTDTQYF
>TRBJ2-1|-|TRBV10-1|TRBD1
TGCGCCAGCAGTCACAACAGGGGGCTTTCGGACCTGGATGAGCAGTTCTTC
CASSHNRGLSDLDEQFF
>TRBJ2-7|-|TRBV29-1|TRBD2
TGCAGCGTTGCCGGGACTAGCGGGACCAGGAGGGAGCAGTACTTC
CSVAGTSGTRREQYF
>TRBJ2-1|-|TRBV11-1|TRBD2
TGTGCCAGCAGCTTAGATGGACTAGTAAGCGGGAGAAACCATGAGCAGTTCTTC
CASSLDGLVSGRNHEQFF
>TRBJ2-1|-|TRBV10-2|TRBD2
TGCGCCAGCAGTTTACTAGCGGGAGTTGAGCAGTTCTTC
CASSLLAGVEQFF
>TRBJ2-7|-|TRBV19|-
TGTGCCAGTAGGAAGACTAGTTGGGTTTTCGACGAGCAGTACTTC
CASRKTSWVFDEQYF
>TRBJ1-4|once|TRBV11-2|-
TGTGCCAGCAGCTTAATTGTCGCCGGTGAAAAACTGTTTTTT
CASSLIVAGEKLFF